This TCR beta chain was documented in a study of cytomegalovirus exposure and HLA in healthy donors. About the research overall: Assignment to the Caucasian-associated ancestry cluster applied to around 76% of the approximately 400 genotyped donors. Points from the study as a whole: Despite most TCR sequences being rare, some public TCRs occurred in many donors. In a later analysis, parvovirus B19, influenza, CMV and Epstein-Barr virus appeared linked to several top co-occurrence clusters.

In germline, CDR1 is WSHSY, CDR2 SAAADI. The CDR3 totals 14 residues. Trimming took 4 bases from V and 6 from J, leaving 13 bases between them. For this clone: Its antigen remains unidentified.

Primers included in the PCR were 60 Vbeta and 13 Jbeta primers. The table came from immunoSEQ multiplex PCR; TCRdb's copy has only in-frame clones and leaves some out. The data show about 130,000 clones, approximately 81% seen once. The receptor was derived from a man younger than 30 in good health and CMV-seronegative. The sample comprised PBMCs. The chain joins TRBV10-2 to TRBJ1-5, with D uncertain. The CDR3 DNA follows: TGCGCCAGCAGTGGGAATCAGGCAGGTCAGCCCCAGCATTTT. Its translation: CASSGNQAGQPQHF.